This entry describes one TCR beta chain. Its antigen is not identified. From germline, CDR1 is GTSNPN and CDR2 SVGIG (reference sequence). V was pared by 5 bases and J by 4 bases, with 10 bases of the junction left unmatched. The CDR3 sequence is 14 residues long. The data were obtained in a study of shared clonotypes between healthy human individuals. Turning to the study itself: Donors, aged 18 to 49, were a couple of women and a few men. Study outcomes and limitations: Compared with memory subsets, naive subsets generally had larger estimated richness.

The assay was immunoSEQ multiplex PCR, and TCRdb's table has in-frame clones only and misses some. The table lists under 2,500,000 clones, approximately 96% of them singletons. The sequencing input was naive CD4+ T cells sorted from blood. Stated subset: CD45RA+ positively selected. The sequence derives from a man younger than 30 in good health. V usage is TRBV30 and J usage is TRBJ1-2; TRBD1 agrees at 7 bases. CDR3 sequence reads: CAWSRTGVGYGYTF. The CDR3 nucleotides read TGTGCCTGGTCCCGGACAGGCGTCGGCTATGGCTACACCTTC.